The T cell receptor (beta chain) under discussion was sequenced for a study of beta chain features in type 1 diabetes. Whole-study results and caveats: The study notes PCR might favor shorter templates equally in patients and controls. TCRB repertoires of naive, central memory and Treg cells appeared more similar among patients than among healthy donors. VDJ junctions from type 1 diabetes patients carried fewer insertions and larger deletions. Across all four CD4+ subsets, people with type 1 diabetes showed modestly shorter TCRB CDR3s.

The investigators reverse transcribed all of the isolated RNA, so they sequenced expressed TCRB transcripts. Profiled with immunoSEQ multiplex PCR; TCRdb holds only in-frame clones, not every one. The sample carries about 340,000 clones, approximately 12% recorded once. Trimming took off 2 bases at V and 3 bases at J, with 9 bases between the two ends. CDR1 is SGHRS, CDR2 YFSETQ, per germline. The length of the CDR3 is 13 residues. About this clone: Its antigen is undetermined.

The receptor was isolated from a young woman with type 1 diabetes. The genes are TRBV5-1 and TRBJ2-7; the D gene is possibly TRBD1 (5 bases). Sequencing was performed on naive CD4+ T cells from blood. The CDR3 DNA is TGCGCCAGCAGCTTTGTCCAGGGCTACGAGCAGTACTTC. This codes for CASSFVQGYEQYF.